The next 32 T cell receptor beta chains were all read from a single sample in a study of blood T cell repertoires in COVID-19. The method was immunoSEQ multiplex PCR; TCRdb's version includes in-frame clones alone and lacks a portion of them. The repertoire holds fewer than 400,000 clones, with about nine tenths as singletons. Input material: PBMCs or T cells enriched from blood (not recorded which). All receptors derive from a man in his 60s who had recovered from COVID-19.

The J gene is TRBJ1-3, the V gene TRBV3-1 (or the pseudogene TRBV3-2); maybe TRBD1 (6 bases). The ends were cut back, 5 bases at V and 3 bases at J, with 17 bases in the middle. Germline V gene lookup returns CDR1 LGHDT and CDR2 YNNKEL (reference sequence). The CDR3 is made up of 16 amino acids. The CDR3: CASSYTDRRLGNTIYF. DNA for the CDR3: TGTGCCAGCAGCTACACGGACAGACGGCTTGGAAACACCATATATTTT.

This chain links TRBV5-1 with TRBJ1-2, with unresolved D. CDR3 size: 14 residues. V gave up 1 base and J gave up 6 bases, with 13 bases separating them. The germline CDR1 and CDR2 sequences are SGHRS and YFSETQ. CDR3 DNA sequence: TGCGCCAGCAGCTTGACAGCTTCCTCGGATGGCTACACCTTC. Amino acid sequence: CASSLTASSDGYTF.

This clone was observed a handful of times. The chain has TRBV9 and TRBJ1-5, with 7 positions matching TRBD1. The CDR3 runs 15 residues. CDR1 and CDR2 from the germline V gene are SGDLS and YYNGEE. V shed 0 bases, J shed 4 bases, and the junction held 4 bases outside the gene matches. This CDR3 is CASSVEAGGNQPQHF. The DNA of the CDR3 is TGTGCCAGCAGCGTAGAGGCAGGGGGGAATCAGCCCCAGCATTTT.

The rearrangement uses TRBV5-1 and TRBJ1-6; D unresolved. The germline V gene has CDR1 SGHRS and CDR2 YFSETQ. V lost 4 bases and J 7 bases, leaving 18 bases between the germline ends. The CDR3 sequence is 16 residues long. The CDR3 nucleotides read TGCGCCAGCAGCCGATACCAGGTGGCAGCAAATTCACCCCTCCACTTT. It specifies CASSRYQVAANSPLHF.

The chain couples TRBV14 to TRBJ1-2, with a weak D call TRBD1 (5 bases). The CDR3 spans 15 residues. Trimming took off 4 bases at V and 4 bases at J, with 16 bases between the two ends. Germline V gene lookup returns CDR1 SGHDN and CDR2 FVKESK. The CDR3 bases are TGTGCCAGCAGCCCCTACCCAACAGGCCGCTATGGCTACACCTTC. Translated, it gives CASSPYPTGRYGYTF.

This clone appeared once. This rearrangement joins TRBV6-5 to TRBJ2-3; 8 bases align to TRBD2. The CDR3 is 16 residues long. J lost 2 bases, V lost 0 bases, and 4 bases had no gene match. Germline lookup yields CDR1 MNHEY and CDR2 SVGAGI. The CDR3 nucleotides are TGTGCCAGCAGTTACTCAGCGGGAGCCCCCACAGATACGCAGTATTTT. Translated, it gives CASSYSAGAPTDTQYF.

This chain uses TRBV6-2 or TRBV6-3 with TRBJ2-1, with 9 bases lining up with TRBD2. The CDR3 loop spans 15 amino acids. The J segment lost 10 bases and the V segment lost 2 bases, leaving 9 bases of the junction unmatched. Germline lookup yields CDR1 MNHEY and CDR2 SVGEGT. The CDR3 bases are TGTGCCAGCAGTTACCCCGGGACTAGCCCCCCGGAGCAGTTCTTC. It yields the protein CASSYPGTSPPEQFF.

The genes are TRBV6-6 and TRBJ2-1; 10 nucleotides match TRBD2. This CDR3 contains 16 residues. CDR1 and CDR2 (germline): MNHNY, SVGAGI (reference sequence). V lost 5 bases to trimming and J lost 3 bases; unmatched junction nucleotides: 7. This CDR3 reads CASSDLGTSVYNEQFF. CDR3 nucleotide sequence: TGTGCCAGCAGTGACTTAGGGACTAGCGTCTACAATGAGCAGTTCTTC.

This CDR3 is CASSLDGTSGREQYF. CDR3 in DNA: TGTGCCAGCAGCTTGGACGGGACTAGCGGAAGAGAGCAGTACTTC. J is TRBJ2-7 and V is TRBV5-5; 11 nucleotides line up with TRBD2. V gave up 0 bases and J gave up 7 bases; unmatched junction bases: 6. The CDR3 contains 15 residues. CDR1 is SGHKS and CDR2 is YYEKEE in the germline V gene (reference sequence). Filled out from reference TRBV5-5 and TRBJ2-7, the complete variable domain reads DAGVTQSPTHLIKTRGQQVTLRCSPISGHKSVSWYQQVLGQGPQFIFQYYEKEERGRGNFPDRFSARQFPNYSSELNVNALLLGDSALYLCASSLDGTSGREQYFGPGTRLTVT.

The chain carries TRBV9 and TRBJ2-2, with D possibly matching TRBD1 (5 bases). Germline V gene lookup returns CDR1 SGDLS and CDR2 YYNGEE. Trimming stripped 0 bases from V and 0 bases from J, with 9 bases between. The CDR3 sequence is 16 residues long. The chain's CDR3 is CASSVATGPNTGELFF. DNA for the CDR3: TGTGCCAGCAGCGTAGCTACAGGTCCGAACACCGGGGAGCTGTTTTTT. The full variable domain, its missing parts supplied by reference TRBV9 and TRBJ2-2, is DSGVTQTPKHLITATGQRVTLRCSPRSGDLSVYWYQQSLDQGLQFLIQYYNGEERAKGNILERFSAQQFPDLHSELNLSSLELGDSALYFCASSVATGPNTGELFFGEGSRLTVL.

V gene TRBV15 combines with J gene TRBJ1-4; a weak D match, TRBD1 (6 bases). Germline V gene lookup returns CDR1 LNHNV and CDR2 YYDKDF (reference sequence). CDR3 size: 18 residues. V lost 4 bases to trimming and J lost 0 bases, with 18 bases between them. The chain's CDR3 is CATSTRTDIYATNEKLFF. The CDR3, as DNA: TGTGCCACCAGCACCCGGACAGATATTTATGCAACTAATGAAAAACTGTTTTTT. Full variable domain (rest looked up from reference TRBV15 and TRBJ1-4): DAMVIQNPRYQVTQFGKPVTLSCSQTLNHNVMYWYQQKSSQAPKLLFHYYDKDFNNEADTPDNFQSRRPNTSFCFLDIRSPGLGDTAMYLCATSTRTDIYATNEKLFFGSGTQLSVL.

The rearrangement joins TRBV28 to TRBJ2-6; no reliable D call. Germline CDR1 and CDR2: MDHEN and SYDVKM. With 1 base removed from V and 4 bases from J, the gap between germline ends came to 11 bases. The CDR3 covers 16 residues. The DNA for the CDR3 is TGTGCCAGCAGTTTATATGGCAGAACCGGGGCCAACGTCCTGACTTTC. Its protein is CASSLYGRTGANVLTF.

The chain links TRBV28 to TRBJ2-5; the match to TRBD2 covers 7 bases. V lost 5 bases to trimming and J lost 4 bases; unmatched junction nucleotides: 4. This CDR3 has 13 residues. The germline V gene encodes CDR1 MDHEN and CDR2 SYDVKM. The CDR3 loop reads CASSGLAGETQYF. CDR3 bases: TGTGCCAGCAGTGGCTTAGCGGGAGAGACCCAGTACTTC.

The rearrangement uses TRBV5-1 and TRBJ2-5, with 11 positions matching TRBD2. Germline CDR1 SGHRS, CDR2 YFSETQ. The CDR3 sequence is 17 residues long. The junction had 10 bases not matched to a gene; V was cut back by 3 bases and J by 3 bases. This CDR3 reads CASSYQTSGSGEETQYF. In DNA form, the CDR3 reads TGCGCCAGCAGCTATCAAACTAGCGGGAGTGGAGAAGAGACCCAGTACTTC.

This clone was observed a single time. The chain uses TRBV28 and TRBJ2-3; D is perhaps TRBD2 (7 bases). V lost 6 bases, J lost 3 bases, and 16 bases lay in between. The CDR3 has 15 amino acids. Germline CDR1 reads MDHEN; CDR2 reads SYDVKM. Written as DNA, the CDR3 is TGTGCCAGCAGGGGGGGCGGGAGAGAGACAGATACGCAGTATTTT. This codes for CASRGGGRETDTQYF.

The V gene is TRBV24-1, the J gene TRBJ2-1; tentative D call: TRBD2 (5 bases). From germline, CDR1 is KGHDR and CDR2 SFDVKD. Trimming removed 5 bases from V and 0 bases from J, with 10 bases in between. CDR3 length: 15 residues. DNA for the CDR3: TGTGCCACCAGTGTTGCGGGTGGCTCCTACAATGAGCAGTTCTTC. This gives the protein CATSVAGGSYNEQFF.

The chain recombines TRBV7-2 with TRBJ1-4, with a possible D match to TRBD1 (5 bases). With 1 base removed from V and 7 bases from J, the gap between germline ends came to 7 bases. This CDR3 spans 13 amino acids. Germline loops: CDR1 SGHTA, CDR2 FQGNSA. CDR3 region: CASSLGGSEKLFF. CDR3 nucleotides: TGTGCCAGCAGCTTAGGGGGCAGTGAAAAACTGTTTTTT.

V usage is TRBV7-3 and J usage is TRBJ1-6; D not certain. The CDR3 has 14 amino acids. The V end lost 5 bases, the J end lost 3 bases, and 8 bases lay between the germline ends. Looked up from germline, CDR1 is SGHTA and CDR2 is FQGTGA. The chain's CDR3 is CASSQTGYNSPLHF. The CDR3, as DNA: TGTGCCAGCAGCCAGACGGGCTATAATTCACCCCTCCACTTT.

The V call is TRBV12-3 or TRBV12-4, the J call TRBJ1-2, with 7 bases aligning to TRBD1. J was trimmed by 3 bases and V by 6 bases; bases with no gene match: 4. CDR3 length: 13 residues. CDR3 coding DNA: TGTGCCAGCAGAAAAACAGGGGACTATGGCTACACCTTC. This encodes CASRKTGDYGYTF.

The gene calls are TRBV24-1 and TRBJ2-1, with 10 bases fitting TRBD2. This CDR3 contains 17 residues. V was clipped by 1 base and J by 8 bases; unmatched bases: 10. Germline V gene data show CDR1 as KGHDR and CDR2 as SFDVKD. The CDR3 sequence: CATSDFTRLAGVHEQFF. The DNA of the CDR3 is TGTGCCACCAGTGATTTCACCAGGCTAGCGGGAGTCCATGAGCAGTTCTTC.

The genes are TRBV4-3 and TRBJ2-1, with 10 bases fitting TRBD2. The trim removed 4 bases at V and 6 bases at J, leaving 9 bases unmatched. This CDR3 region has 16 residues. The germline V gene has CDR1 LGHNA and CDR2 YSLEER. In DNA, the CDR3 is TGCGCCAGCAGCCTTCATCTAGCGGGAGCGGGCAATGAGCAGTTCTTC. It codes for CASSLHLAGAGNEQFF.

The chain recombines TRBV5-5 with TRBJ2-5, with 9 bases aligning to TRBD1. Germline lookup yields CDR1 SGHKS and CDR2 YYEKEE (reference sequence). V shed 4 bases, J shed 2 bases, and the junction held 18 bases outside the gene matches. The CDR3 covers 19 residues. Here the CDR3 DNA reads TGTGCCAGCAGCACCTGGACAGGGGCTAGCGGAGCAGGACAAGAGACCCAGTACTTC. Translation: CASSTWTGASGAGQETQYF.

Comment on this clone: The identical CDR3 is also encoded by other nucleotide sequences in the sample. The rearrangement uses TRBV7-9 and TRBJ1-4; 7 bases fit TRBD1. The CDR3 has 13 residues. Germline V gene data show CDR1 as SEHNR and CDR2 as FQNEAQ (reference sequence). V gave up 4 bases and J gave up 8 bases; unmatched junction bases: 4. The CDR3 sequence is CASSSSTGEKLFF. DNA for the CDR3: TGTGCCAGCAGCTCATCGACAGGGGAAAAACTGTTTTTT.

V and J are TRBV6-5 and TRBJ2-7; 8 bases are a match to TRBD1. The junction had 7 bases not matched to a gene; V was cut back by 2 bases and J by 1 base. Germline V gene lookup returns CDR1 MNHEY and CDR2 SVGAGI. The CDR3 spans 16 residues. CDR3 nucleotides: TGTGCCAGCAGTTACCGATCACAGGGGGAGTCCTACGAGCAGTACTTC. This encodes CASSYRSQGESYEQYF.

The chain recombines TRBV28 with TRBJ1-3; no reliable D call. CDR1 and CDR2 (germline): MDHEN, SYDVKM. CDR3 length: 14 residues. Trimming pared 5 bases from V and 0 bases from J, leaving 8 bases between. The CDR3 reads CASSPRASGNTIYF. The CDR3 DNA reads as TGTGCCAGCAGTCCCCGAGCCTCTGGAAACACCATATATTTT. The full variable domain, completed using reference TRBV28 and TRBJ1-3, is DVKVTQSSRYLVKRTGEKVFLECVQDMDHENMFWYRQDPGLGLRLIYFSYDVKMKEKGDIPEGYSVSREKKERFSLILESASTNQTSMYLCASSPRASGNTIYFGEGSWLTVV.

The V call is TRBV4-1, the J call TRBJ2-7, with 11 bases identical to TRBD2. CDR1 is MGHRA, CDR2 YSYEKL, per germline. The ends lost 4 bases at V and 0 bases at J; junction bases unmatched: 2. The CDR3 runs 15 residues. CDR3 sequence: CASSLGLAVSYEQYF. Written as DNA, the CDR3 is TGCGCCAGCAGCCTGGGACTAGCGGTCTCCTACGAGCAGTACTTC.

This clone was observed a few times. The J gene is TRBJ1-2, the V gene TRBV2, with D perhaps matching TRBD1 (5 bases). Trimming removed 1 base at V and 2 bases at J, with 8 bases between. The germline V gene has CDR1 SNHLY and CDR2 FYNNEI. The CDR3 is 14 residues long. The CDR3 sequence is CASSEGRQNYGYTF. For the CDR3, the DNA is TGTGCCAGCAGTGAAGGCAGACAGAACTATGGCTACACCTTC.

The V and J genes are TRBV28 and TRBJ2-7, with 8 bases identical to TRBD1. This CDR3 is 14 amino acids long. Germline V gene lookup returns CDR1 MDHEN and CDR2 SYDVKM. V lost 5 bases to trimming and J lost 9 bases; unmatched junction nucleotides: 12. In nucleotides, the CDR3 is TGTGCCAGCAGTCCCTGGGACAGGAGCGGCGGGCAGTACTTC. Amino acid sequence: CASSPWDRSGGQYF.

V usage is TRBV28 and J usage is TRBJ1-2; 7 bases match TRBD1. The CDR3 runs 15 residues. Germline loops: CDR1 MDHEN, CDR2 SYDVKM. J gave up 3 bases and V 1 base, and 5 bases lay outside the gene matches. The CDR3 protein is CASSLLTGEHYGYTF. The CDR3 nucleotides read TGTGCCAGCAGTTTATTAACAGGGGAGCACTATGGCTACACCTTC.

The table lists this clone with a count of one. The V call is TRBV28, the J call TRBJ1-5; 7 positions agree with TRBD1. The CDR3 sequence is 15 residues long. The V and J ends lost 4 bases and 3 bases, in that order; junction bases with no gene match: 6. Germline lookup yields CDR1 MDHEN and CDR2 SYDVKM. The CDR3, as DNA: TGTGCCAGCAGTTCCCCAGGGGGACCCAATCAGCCCCAGCATTTT. It codes for CASSSPGGPNQPQHF.

This chain links TRBV3-1 (or the pseudogene TRBV3-2) with TRBJ2-7, with 7 bases identical to TRBD2. CDR1 LGHDT and CDR2 YNNKEL come from the germline V gene (reference sequence). There are 12 residues in the CDR3. J gave up 6 bases and V 4 bases, and 3 bases lay outside the gene matches. The CDR3 loop is CASSLLAFEQYF. The CDR3 DNA sequence: TGTGCCAGCAGCCTACTAGCGTTCGAGCAGTACTTC.

The chain recombines TRBV5-6 with TRBJ1-6; D may be TRBD1 (6 bases). Between the trimmed V and J ends, which lost 4 bases and 0 bases, there was a span of 20 bases. CDR3 length: 19 amino acids. Germline loops: CDR1 SGHDT, CDR2 YYEEEE. CDR3 protein: CASSPRFSGQSSYNSPLHF. CDR3 nucleotides: TGTGCCAGCAGCCCAAGATTTTCGGGACAAAGCTCCTATAATTCACCCCTCCACTTT.